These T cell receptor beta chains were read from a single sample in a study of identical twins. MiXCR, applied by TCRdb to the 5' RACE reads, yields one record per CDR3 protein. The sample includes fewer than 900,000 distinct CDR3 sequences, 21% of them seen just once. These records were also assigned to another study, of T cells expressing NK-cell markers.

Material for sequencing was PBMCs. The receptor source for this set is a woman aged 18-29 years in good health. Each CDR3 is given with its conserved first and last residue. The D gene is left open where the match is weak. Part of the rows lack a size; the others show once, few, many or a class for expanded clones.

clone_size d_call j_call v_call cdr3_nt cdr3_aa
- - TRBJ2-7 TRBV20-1 TGCAGTGCTAGGGCAGGACAGCTCTACGAGCAGTACTTC CSARAGQLYEQYF
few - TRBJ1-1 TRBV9 TGTGCCAGCAGCGTAGGGGTCACCCTGAACACTGAAGCTTTCTTT CASSVGVTLNTEAFF
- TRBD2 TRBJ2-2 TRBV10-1 TGCGCCAGCAGTCGTCGACTAGCGGGAGGGCCGACCGGGGAGCTGTTTTTT CASSRRLAGGPTGELFF
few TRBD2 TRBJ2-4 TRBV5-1 TGCGCCAGCAGTGCGGGGGTAAACATTCAGTACTTC CASSAGVNIQYF
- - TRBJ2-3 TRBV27 TGTGCCAGCAAAAAGCGGCTTAGCACAGATACGCAGTATTTT CASKKRLSTDTQYF
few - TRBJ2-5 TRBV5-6 TGTGCCAGCAGCTTATGGACTAGGGGGGACCAAGAGACCCAGTACTTC CASSLWTRGDQETQYF
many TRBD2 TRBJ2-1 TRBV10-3 TGTGCCATCAGCGCCCAAGGACTAGCGGGAGGGCACCAGTTCTTC CAISAQGLAGGHQFF
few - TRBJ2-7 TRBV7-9 TGTGCCAGCAGCTTAAAGGTGGGAGAGGACGAGCAGTACTTC CASSLKVGEDEQYF
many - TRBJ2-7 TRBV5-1 TGCGCCAGCAGCTTGGAGTTTCAGTACGAGCAGTACTTC CASSLEFQYEQYF
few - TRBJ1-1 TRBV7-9 TGTGCCAGCAGCTACAGAAACCAGAACACTGAAGCTTTCTTT CASSYRNQNTEAFF
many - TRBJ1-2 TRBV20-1 TGCAGTGCCGCATGGACAGAGAACTATGGCTACACCTTC CSAAWTENYGYTF
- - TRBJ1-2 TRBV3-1 TGTGCCAGCAGCCAAGCGGGTGGCTACACCTTC CASSQAGGYTF
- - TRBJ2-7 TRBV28 TGTGCCAGCAGTCACATAACAGCTTACGAGCAGTACTTC CASSHITAYEQYF
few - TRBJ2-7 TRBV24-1 TGTGCCACCAGTGGGTGGGGGCAAACCTACGAGCAGTACTTC CATSGWGQTYEQYF
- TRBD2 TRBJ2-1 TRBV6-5 TGTGCCAGCAGTTACTCAGCGGGGGGGCTTTACAATGAGCAGTTCTTC CASSYSAGGLYNEQFF
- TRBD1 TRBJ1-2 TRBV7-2 TGTGCCAGCAGCTACCGGGACAGGGTTAACTATGGCTACACCTTC CASSYRDRVNYGYTF